A single sample gave rise to the 10 T cell receptor beta chains below, sequenced in a study of blood T cells in healthy people across ages. A J-beta primer mix and a sample-barcoded 5' primer were used in a second PCR of about 7 to 11 cycles. TCRdb processed the 5' RACE reads anew with MiXCR; each CDR3 protein has one entry. The repertoire has around 1,900,000 distinct CDR3 sequences, about 39% of them found once; the top ten carry 23%. Sequenced: blood. The origin of the receptors is a human donor in good health.

The chain recombines TRBV4-3 with TRBJ2-2; no clear D gene. CDR3 size: 15 residues. The V end was cut by 5 bases, the J end by 4 bases, with 14 bases between. Germline loops: CDR1 LGHNA, CDR2 YSLEER. CDR3 region: CASSLRLGLTGELFF. In DNA, the CDR3 is TGCGCCAGCAGCTTAAGGCTCGGCCTCACCGGGGAGCTGTTTTTT.

This chain connects TRBV7-3 to TRBJ2-3, with TRBD2 identical over 7 bases. V was pared by 0 bases and J by 2 bases, with 5 bases of the junction left unmatched. CDR1 and CDR2 from the germline V gene are SGHTA and FQGTGA. The CDR3 is made up of 16 amino acids. In DNA, the CDR3 is TGTGCCAGCAGCTTAACGGCGGGGGTTAACACAGATACGCAGTATTTT. This codes for CASSLTAGVNTDTQYF.

The chain uses TRBV29-1 and TRBJ2-1; no firm D call. CDR3 length equals 13 residues. Germline values: CDR1 SQVTM, CDR2 ANQGSEA. Deletions cut 7 bases from V and 5 bases from J, with 15 bases between. CDR3: CSAQAARNNEQFF. In DNA, the CDR3 is TGCAGCGCCCAGGCGGCTAGAAACAATGAGCAGTTCTTC.

The chain has TRBV4-3 and TRBJ2-7; 7 bases fit TRBD1. Germline assignment: CDR1 LGHNA and CDR2 YSLEER. With 4 bases clipped from V and 3 bases from J, the junction kept 6 bases outside the gene matches. This CDR3 comprises 14 residues. The CDR3, as DNA: TGCGCCAGCAGCCTGATGACAGGGTTCTACGAGCAGTACTTC. As protein: CASSLMTGFYEQYF.

The chain has TRBV7-2 and TRBJ1-5, with 8 bases identical to TRBD1. Unmatched junction bases numbered 9, after V lost 7 bases and J lost 4 bases. The CDR3 runs to 15 residues. Per the germline V gene, CDR1 is SGHTA and CDR2 is FQGNSA. The CDR3 region is CASTPGGAGNQPQHF. CDR3 sequence (DNA): TGTGCCAGCACCCCAGGGGGCGCGGGAAATCAGCCCCAGCATTTT.

The sample holds one count of this clonotype. The V call is TRBV12-3 or TRBV12-4, the J call TRBJ1-1; a possible D gene is TRBD1 (5 bases). The CDR3 is 19 amino acids. Deletions cut 3 bases from V and 0 bases from J, with 23 bases between. The CDR3: CASSFEWWGDLFLNTEAFF. The CDR3 nucleotides read TGTGCCAGCAGTTTCGAATGGTGGGGCGACCTCTTCTTGAACACTGAAGCTTTCTTT.

The chain uses TRBV11-2 and TRBJ2-5, with a tentative D call TRBD2 (5 bases). Trimming removed 6 bases from V and 4 bases from J, with 15 bases in between. The CDR3 extends over 14 amino acids. Germline V lookup: CDR1 SGHAT, CDR2 FQNNGV. CDR3 in amino acids: CASREVSSGETQYF. CDR3 sequence (DNA): TGTGCCAGCAGAGAGGTCAGCAGCGGAGAGACCCAGTACTTC.

The chain links TRBV7-6 to TRBJ2-6; possible D gene TRBD1, 5 bases. The V end lost 5 bases, the J end lost 0 bases, and 14 bases lay between the germline ends. Germline loops: CDR1 SGHVS, CDR2 FNYEAQ. The CDR3 loop spans 17 amino acids. The chain's CDR3 is CASSLRTPSSGANVLTF. The CDR3 coding sequence is TGTGCCAGCAGCCTCCGGACACCAAGCTCTGGGGCCAACGTCCTGACTTTC.

V gene TRBV6-6 combines with J gene TRBJ1-4; D uncertain. The CDR3 is 14 residues long. V was clipped by 5 bases and J by 5 bases, with 12 bases between them. Germline V gene data show CDR1 as MNHNY and CDR2 as SVGAGI (reference sequence). The CDR3 DNA follows: TGTGCCAGCAGTGTACCTTCCCCAAATGAAAAACTGTTTTTT. This encodes CASSVPSPNEKLFF.

The V call is TRBV20-1, the J call TRBJ2-3; 10 bases align to TRBD2. The germline CDR1 and CDR2 sequences are DFQATT and SNEGSKA (reference sequence). CDR3 size: 17 residues. Trimming took 0 bases from V and 3 from J; bases not matched to a gene: 9. CDR3 residues: CSARDLSGGALTDTQYF. The CDR3 DNA sequence: TGCAGTGCTAGAGATTTAAGCGGGGGGGCTCTAACAGATACGCAGTATTTT.